The 22 T cell receptor beta chains presented below share a single source sample, sequenced in a study of T cell responses to AZD1222 COVID-19 vaccine. Generated by immunoSEQ multiplex PCR, the TCRdb table keeps only in-frame clones and is missing some. The data show 89,000 or so clones, approximately 88% seen once. Here the sequenced sample was peripheral blood, taken on day 0 of AZD1222 vaccination. These receptors were obtained from an adult in good health.

The J gene is TRBJ2-3, the V gene TRBV10-3; no clear D. The V end lost 11 bases, the J end lost 2 bases, and 20 bases lay between the germline ends. The CDR3 spans 15 residues. Per germline, CDR1 ENHRY and CDR2 SYGVKD. DNA for the CDR3: TGTGCCGCCCGGATGGGAAGTGCGGCCACAGATACGCAGTATTTT. This codes for CAARMGSAATDTQYF.

The chain carries TRBV19 and TRBJ2-5, with 10 bases identical to TRBD2. Germline V gene sequence: CDR1 LNHDA, CDR2 SQIVND (reference sequence). The CDR3 has 15 amino acids. V lost 3 bases to trimming and J lost 4 bases; unmatched junction nucleotides: 5. CDR3 region: CASSMGLAGVETQYF. In nucleotides, the CDR3 is TGTGCCAGTAGTATGGGCCTAGCGGGAGTAGAGACCCAGTACTTC.

The chain combines TRBV7-3 with TRBJ2-1, with 9 bases aligning to TRBD2. Germline V gene data show CDR1 as SGHTA and CDR2 as FQGTGA. Germline trimming cut 6 bases from V and 6 bases from J; bases unmatched to any gene: 6. The CDR3 has 14 amino acids. The CDR3 reads CASSIDSGSNEQFF. DNA for the CDR3: TGTGCCAGCAGTATTGATAGCGGGAGCAATGAGCAGTTCTTC.

The chain has TRBV28 and TRBJ1-5; 7 nucleotides agree with TRBD1. Germline V gene data show CDR1 as MDHEN and CDR2 as SYDVKM. This CDR3 is 14 amino acids long. V dropped 7 bases and J dropped 1; count of bases not matched to a gene: 4. CDR3 DNA: TGTGCCAGCAACGACAGGGTGAGCAATCAGCCCCAGCATTTT. It translates to CASNDRVSNQPQHF. The full variable domain, completed using reference TRBV28 and TRBJ1-5, is DVKVTQSSRYLVKRTGEKVFLECVQDMDHENMFWYRQDPGLGLRLIYFSYDVKMKEKGDIPEGYSVSREKKERFSLILESASTNQTSMYLCASNDRVSNQPQHFGDGTRLSIL.

This chain joins TRBV9 and TRBJ2-3; TRBD2 matches at 13 bases. V shed 2 bases, J shed 2 bases, and the junction held 5 bases outside the gene matches. The CDR3 extends over 17 amino acids. The germline gives CDR1 SGDLS, CDR2 YYNGEE. CDR3 DNA sequence: TGTGCCAGCAGCGTGGGACTAGCGGGGTGGAACACAGATACGCAGTATTTT. It encodes CASSVGLAGWNTDTQYF.

The chain recombines TRBV27 with TRBJ2-3; 10 nucleotides align to TRBD2. Germline CDR1 is MNHEY and CDR2 is SMNVEV (reference sequence). The CDR3 has 16 residues. V lost 3 bases, J lost 2 bases, and 5 bases stayed unmatched. The CDR3 bases are TGTGCCAGCAGTTTCCAGCTAGCGGGAGCCACAGATACGCAGTATTTT. This codes for CASSFQLAGATDTQYF.

This clone was picked up a small number of times. The chain uses TRBV5-1 and TRBJ2-2, with 12 bases lining up with TRBD2. This CDR3 contains 15 residues. The germline CDR1 and CDR2 sequences are SGHRS and YFSETQ. After removal of 4 bases from V and 6 bases from J, the junction contained 4 bases not matched to a gene. The CDR3 nucleotides are TGCGCCAGCAGCGCTAGCGGGAGGGCCCCCGGGGAGCTGTTTTTT. Its translation is CASSASGRAPGELFF.

The chain has TRBV5-1 and TRBJ1-1, with D unresolved. Germline-derived CDR1 and CDR2 are SGHRS and YFSETQ. Trimming took 0 bases from V and 4 from J, leaving 13 bases between them. The length of the CDR3 is 15 residues. CDR3 coding DNA: TGCGCCAGCAGCTTGGAACCCCGGGAATCCACTGAAGCTTTCTTT. This encodes CASSLEPRESTEAFF.

The V call is TRBV10-3, the J call TRBJ2-6; D ambiguous. Between the trimmed V and J ends, which lost 6 bases and 1 base, there was a span of 7 bases. Germline V gives CDR1 ENHRY, CDR2 SYGVKD. The CDR3 length is 14 residues. In DNA form, the CDR3 reads TGTGCCATCAGACAGACTTCTGGGGCCAACGTCCTGACTTTC. As protein: CAIRQTSGANVLTF.

CDR3 sequence (DNA): TGTGCCAGCAGCGTAGGACTAGCGGGAATAATTTACGAGCAGTACTTC. It yields the protein CASSVGLAGIIYEQYF. The chain uses TRBV9 and TRBJ2-7, with 11 bases aligning to TRBD2. Germline V gene sequence: CDR1 SGDLS, CDR2 YYNGEE. The ends lost 0 bases at V and 4 bases at J; junction bases unmatched: 6. The CDR3 extends over 16 amino acids.

V is TRBV6-5 and J is TRBJ2-2, with D perhaps given as TRBD1 or TRBD2 (5 bases each). The V and J ends lost 6 bases and 5 bases respectively, with 16 bases between them. This CDR3 spans 15 amino acids. Per the germline V gene, CDR1 is MNHEY and CDR2 is SVGAGI. CDR3 in amino acids: CASSLNRGRTGELFF. The CDR3 DNA reads TGTGCCAGCAGCCTCAATAGGGGACGAACCGGGGAGCTGTTTTTT.

CDR3 DNA sequence: TGTGCCAGTTTGAGGGTACAGGGGAGGGATGGCTACACCTTC. This sequence encodes CASLRVQGRDGYTF. The chain carries TRBV19 and TRBJ1-2; 7 bases line up with TRBD1. Trimming at V came to 8 bases and at J to 6 bases, leaving 12 bases not matched to a gene. The length of the CDR3 is 14 residues. Germline CDR1 and CDR2: LNHDA and SQIVND (reference sequence).

V gene TRBV7-8 combines with J gene TRBJ1-1; 8 positions agree with TRBD1. The CDR3 extends over 14 amino acids. CDR1 is SGHVS and CDR2 is FQNEAQ in the germline V gene. After removal of 5 bases from V and 4 bases from J, the junction contained 6 bases not matched to a gene. This chain's CDR3 is CASSPRTGRTEAFF. The DNA for the CDR3 is TGTGCCAGCAGCCCCCGGACAGGGCGCACTGAAGCTTTCTTT.

The rearrangement joins TRBV10-1 to TRBJ2-7; possibly TRBD1 or TRBD2 for D (6 bases each). The germline V and J ends were trimmed by 6 bases and 2 bases, with 17 bases remaining between them. The length of the CDR3 is 15 residues. From germline, CDR1 is WNHNN and CDR2 SYGVQD (reference sequence). The CDR3 coding sequence is TGCGCCAGCAGCAATTTCCTCGGGGGCGCCTACGAGCAGTACTTC. Residues: CASSNFLGGAYEQYF.

This sequence joins TRBV6-5 and TRBJ2-7; 8 bases fit TRBD1. Germline CDR1 reads MNHEY; CDR2 reads SVGAGI. The CDR3 extends over 14 amino acids. The V gene end was trimmed by 7 bases and the J gene end by 0 bases; junction bases not matched to a gene: 5. This chain's CDR3 is CASTRDRSSYEQYF. The CDR3 nucleotides are TGTGCCAGCACCCGGGACAGGAGCTCCTACGAGCAGTACTTC.

The chain recombines TRBV18 with TRBJ1-1; TRBD1 is a possible D gene (6 bases). The CDR3 has 14 amino acids. Trimming took 3 bases from V and 2 from J, leaving 10 bases between them. CDR1 and CDR2 from the germline V gene are KGHSH and LQKENI. The CDR3 sequence is CASSPRGLNTEAFF. In nucleotides, the CDR3 is TGTGCCAGCTCACCCAGGGGCTTAAACACTGAAGCTTTCTTT. Full variable domain (rest looked up from reference TRBV18 and TRBJ1-1): NAGVMQNPRHLVRRRGQEARLRCSPMKGHSHVYWYRQLPEEGLKFMVYLQKENIIDESGMPKERFSAEFPKEGPSILRIQQVVRGDSAAYFCASSPRGLNTEAFFGQGTRLTVV.

The rearrangement uses TRBV7-2 and TRBJ2-1; TRBD2 matches 8 bases. V dropped 7 bases and J dropped 4; count of bases not matched to a gene: 21. This CDR3 comprises 19 residues. Germline CDR1 is SGHTA and CDR2 is FQGNSA. The CDR3 sequence is CASTPRAGGALFPYNEQFF. CDR3 bases: TGTGCCAGCACCCCTAGGGCGGGAGGTGCCCTATTCCCGTACAATGAGCAGTTCTTC.

V is TRBV25-1 and J is TRBJ1-1, with D perhaps TRBD1 (5 bases). Germline CDR1 and CDR2: MGHDK and SYGVNS. CDR3 size: 12 residues. Trimming stripped 11 bases from V and 5 bases from J, with 15 bases between. The CDR3 here is CASRGNRTEAFF. The CDR3 nucleotides are TGTGCCTCGAGGGGTAATAGGACTGAAGCTTTCTTT.

The CDR3 DNA sequence: TGTGCCAGCAGTTTTGCTGGGGATCAGCCCCAGCATTTT. As protein: CASSFAGDQPQHF. This chain connects TRBV12-3 or TRBV12-4 to TRBJ1-5; no definite D call. The CDR3 totals 13 residues. V gave up 3 bases and J gave up 5 bases, with 8 bases separating them.

This clone was recorded a few times. The V call is TRBV5-1, the J call TRBJ1-2; D is unresolved. V dropped 4 bases and J dropped 4 bases, with 11 bases sitting between them. CDR1 is SGHRS and CDR2 is YFSETQ in the germline V gene. The CDR3 has 13 residues. CDR3 DNA: TGCGCCAGCAGCGTGGATCAGCCCTATGGCTACACCTTC. Translated, it gives CASSVDQPYGYTF. The full variable domain, in which reference TRBV5-1 and TRBJ1-2 provide the parts outside the CDR3, is KAGVTQTPRYLIKTRGQQVTLSCSPISGHRSVSWYQQTPGQGLQFLFEYFSETQRNKGNFPGRFSGRQFSNSRSEMNVSTLELGDSALYLCASSVDQPYGYTFGSGTRLTVV.

This CDR3 reads CASRDYMGTEQFF. CDR3 DNA sequence: TGCGCCAGCAGGGACTACATGGGAACTGAGCAGTTCTTC. V gene TRBV10-2 combines with J gene TRBJ2-1, with D tentatively TRBD2 (6 bases). The CDR3 has 13 amino acids. Between the trimmed V and J ends, which lost 6 bases and 9 bases, there was a span of 15 bases. Germline CDR1 is WSHSY and CDR2 is SAAADI.

This chain connects TRBV4-2 to TRBJ2-7; TRBD2 agrees at 12 bases. CDR1 is LGHNA and CDR2 is YNFKEQ in the germline V gene. With 4 bases clipped from V and 6 bases from J, the junction kept 4 bases outside the gene matches. This CDR3 region has 14 residues. The CDR3 DNA reads TGTGCCAGCAGCCTCGGACTAGCGGGAAGCGAGCAGTACTTC. The encoded protein is CASSLGLAGSEQYF.